The present TCR beta chain was sequenced within a study of technical replicates of blood from several donors. Trimming removed 1 base from V and 5 bases from J; junction bases left unmatched: 6. The CDR3 is 15 amino acids. Germline-derived CDR1 and CDR2 are MNHNY and SVGAGI (reference sequence). TCRdb's table, derived via immunoSEQ multiplex PCR, lists solely in-frame clones and lacks some. The sample lists roughly 93,000 clones, 95% occurring once. The receptor comes from a human donor in good health. Sequencing was done on a sample of T cells isolated from PBMCs. The chain is built from TRBV6-6 and TRBJ2-5, with TRBD2 identical over 8 bases. The CDR3 DNA is TGTGCCAGCAGTTACTTATATGGGACTAGGGAGACCCAGTACTTC. Translated: CASSYLYGTRETQYF.